This TCR beta chain derives from a study of T cells after yellow fever vaccination. Across the study: SMART-Seq v4 Ultra Low Input prepared libraries from low-cell fractions.

The CDR3 runs to 21 residues. The germline gives CDR1 SGHNT, CDR2 YENEEA. V was clipped by 4 bases and J by 5 bases; unmatched bases: 23. Template switching with 5'RACE generated the TCR cDNA and added a universal primer site and UMIs. TCRdb passed the 5' RACE reads through MiXCR, listing each CDR3 protein once. The table has some 600,000 distinct CDR3 sequences, about 17% seen once; the top ten hold 15% to 20%. Study-wide points: Primary-vaccination clones mostly resurfaced post-booster (approximately 96% CD4, approximately 89% CD8). The CD4 compartment and the CD8 compartment contained a small share of clonotypes in common.

On this clonotype: The antigen is unknown.

The source of this sequence is a man younger than 30 who received the YFV17D yellow fever vaccine. The input for sequencing was PBMCs, taken less than 6 days after the first yellow fever vaccination. This chain connects TRBV11-3 to TRBJ2-2; 9 bases are a match to TRBD1. CDR3 DNA: TGTGCCAGCAGCTCCGCTTTGTTCCGGACAGGGGTTAGTAAGAAGACCGGGGAGCTGTTTTTT. This codes for CASSSALFRTGVSKKTGELFF. The whole variable domain, filled in from reference TRBV11-3 and TRBJ2-2, reads EAGVVQSPRYKIIEKKQPVAFWCNPISGHNTLYWYLQNLGQGPELLIRYENEEAVDDSQLPKDRFSAERLKGVDSTLKIQPAELGDSAVYLCASSSALFRTGVSKKTGELFFGEGSRLTVL.